This T cell receptor (beta chain) derives from a study of metastatic and nonmetastatic thyroid tumors. Findings and limits, study-wide: Patients with malignant thyroid tumors reportedly had significantly higher TCR beta diversity than those with benign nodules, in blood and tumor.

Thyroid surgery took place with no prior treatment in any patient. In the original workflow: The study's classifier, a distant-metastasis tool for papillary thyroid cancer, was built using CDR3 differences across clinicopathological groups. TCRdb re-analyzed the PCR reads using MiXCR. TCRdb, not the authors, supplied the V and J calls. The sample consists of roughly 44,000 clones, 20% to 25% of them appearing once. On this clone: Its antigen is unknown.

Germline V gene sequence: CDR1 MNHEY, CDR2 SMNVEV (reference sequence). V was trimmed by 6 bases and J by 4 bases, leaving 18 bases between them. The CDR3 extends over 15 amino acids. The rearrangement links TRBV27 to TRBJ2-5; D remains ambiguous. Sequenced input: tumor tissue. The source is a female donor with papillary thyroid cancer or a benign thyroid nodule (not recorded which). Some clones in this sample may be carry-over from other donors' samples. The CDR3 loop reads CASSRRSARTETQYF. The CDR3 DNA reads as TGTGCCAGCAGCCGAAGGTCAGCAAGAACAGAGACCCAGTACTTC.